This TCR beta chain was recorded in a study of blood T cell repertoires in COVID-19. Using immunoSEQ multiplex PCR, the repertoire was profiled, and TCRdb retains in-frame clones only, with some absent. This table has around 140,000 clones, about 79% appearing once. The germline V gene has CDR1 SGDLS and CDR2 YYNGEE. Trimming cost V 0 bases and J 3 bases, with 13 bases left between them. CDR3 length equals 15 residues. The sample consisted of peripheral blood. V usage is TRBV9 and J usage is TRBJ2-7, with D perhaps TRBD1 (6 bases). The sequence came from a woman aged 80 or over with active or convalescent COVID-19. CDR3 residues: CASSVALGHYYEQYF. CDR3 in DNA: TGTGCCAGCAGCGTAGCATTGGGACACTACTACGAGCAGTACTTC. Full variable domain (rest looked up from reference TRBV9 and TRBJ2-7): DSGVTQTPKHLITATGQRVTLRCSPRSGDLSVYWYQQSLDQGLQFLIQYYNGEERAKGNILERFSAQQFPDLHSELNLSSLELGDSALYFCASSVALGHYYEQYFGPGTRLTVT.